The 25 T cell receptor beta chains listed next were all sequenced from one sample in a study of blood T cell repertoires in COVID-19. Assay: immunoSEQ multiplex PCR; the TCRdb copy retains only in-frame clones and omits some. The repertoire holds around 210,000 clones, with approximately 80% as singletons. Sequenced material: peripheral blood. These receptors originate from a woman of 80 years or more with COVID-19, enrolled during active disease.

The chain's CDR3 is CASSIGQVRNYGYTF. Here the CDR3 DNA reads TGTGCCAGTAGTATTGGACAGGTTCGTAACTATGGCTACACCTTC. The chain recombines TRBV19 with TRBJ1-2; TRBD1 matches at 7 bases. The length of the CDR3 is 15 residues. CDR1 and CDR2 from the germline V gene are LNHDA and SQIVND (reference sequence). V gave up 3 bases and J gave up 1 base; unmatched junction bases: 5. The whole variable domain, remainder taken from reference TRBV19 and TRBJ1-2, is DGGITQSPKYLFRKEGQNVTLSCEQNLNHDAMYWYRQDPGQGLRLIYYSQIVNDFQKGDIAEGYSVSREKKESFPLTVTSAQKNPTAFYLCASSIGQVRNYGYTFGSGTRLTVV.

This clone showed up many times. The gene calls are TRBV5-1 and TRBJ2-7; D call uncertain. The CDR3 is 14 amino acids. Germline V gene data show CDR1 as SGHRS and CDR2 as YFSETQ. V shed 1 base and J shed 0 bases, with 8 bases lying between them. As DNA, the CDR3 is TGCGCCAGCAGCTTGCTGACGGGCTCCTACGAGCAGTACTTC. Translation gives CASSLLTGSYEQYF. The variable domain in full, with the rest retrieved from reference TRBV5-1 and TRBJ2-7, is KAGVTQTPRYLIKTRGQQVTLSCSPISGHRSVSWYQQTPGQGLQFLFEYFSETQRNKGNFPGRFSGRQFSNSRSEMNVSTLELGDSALYLCASSLLTGSYEQYFGPGTRLTVT.

This sequence joins TRBV6-5 and TRBJ1-1, with D possibly being TRBD1 (5 bases). The germline CDR1 and CDR2 sequences are MNHEY and SVGAGI. The CDR3 is made up of 14 amino acids. Trimming took 7 bases from V and 6 from J, leaving 18 bases between them. As DNA, the CDR3 is TGTGCCAGCACTACATCAGGGAGGACCTCTGAAGCTTTCTTT. Protein: CASTTSGRTSEAFF.

This chain links TRBV18 with TRBJ2-1; 10 bases are a match to TRBD1. The V and J ends lost 2 bases and 8 bases, in that order; junction bases with no gene match: 12. Germline values: CDR1 KGHSH, CDR2 LQKENI. The CDR3 totals 17 residues. CDR3 in DNA: TGTGCCAGCTCACCATTAAGGGCGGGACAGGGGAAGGATGAGCAGTTCTTC. This encodes CASSPLRAGQGKDEQFF.

This clone was detected only a few times. The chain employs TRBV2 and TRBJ1-6; TRBD1 agrees at 8 bases. From germline, CDR1 is SNHLY and CDR2 FYNNEI. The CDR3 is made up of 16 amino acids. V was clipped by 6 bases and J by 5 bases; unmatched bases: 9. The CDR3 sequence: CASSPRGRGNNSPLHF. For the CDR3, the DNA is TGTGCCAGCAGCCCCAGGGGGCGAGGAAATAATTCACCCCTCCACTTT.

This clone appeared a few times. The chain links TRBV19 to TRBJ2-1; 12 bases align to TRBD2. From germline, CDR1 is LNHDA and CDR2 SQIVND (reference sequence). The CDR3 extends over 15 amino acids. With 3 bases clipped from V and 7 bases from J, the junction kept 4 bases outside the gene matches. CDR3 sequence reads: CASSIYGLAGNEQFF. The CDR3 bases are TGTGCCAGTAGTATCTACGGACTAGCGGGAAATGAGCAGTTCTTC. Filled out from reference TRBV19 and TRBJ2-1, the complete variable domain reads DGGITQSPKYLFRKEGQNVTLSCEQNLNHDAMYWYRQDPGQGLRLIYYSQIVNDFQKGDIAEGYSVSREKKESFPLTVTSAQKNPTAFYLCASSIYGLAGNEQFFGPGTRLTVL.

The chain combines TRBV21-1 with TRBJ1-2; the table names TRBD1, a call not compared with the DNA. TRBV21-1 has pseudogene status. The CDR3 sequence is 12 residues long. CDR3 sequence reads: CASSSRAYGYTF. CDR3 nucleotide sequence: TGTGCCAGCAGCAGCAGGGCCTATGGCTACACCTTC.

This chain joins TRBV6-1 and TRBJ1-1; no clear D. The germline CDR1 and CDR2 sequences are MNHNS and SASEGT. V lost 3 bases to trimming and J lost 1 base, with 15 bases between them. The CDR3 runs to 16 residues. CDR3: CASSERGLPGNTEAFF. The CDR3 DNA follows: TGTGCCAGCAGTGAGCGAGGGTTACCGGGGAACACTGAAGCTTTCTTT.

This chain uses TRBV19 with TRBJ2-1, with 9 bases that match TRBD1. The CDR3 totals 15 residues. V dropped 4 bases and J dropped 5; count of bases not matched to a gene: 6. Germline V lookup: CDR1 LNHDA, CDR2 SQIVND (reference sequence). CDR3 in DNA: TGTGCCAGTAGTAAACCGGGACAGGGACACAATGAGCAGTTCTTC. This codes for CASSKPGQGHNEQFF.

The chain has TRBV2 and TRBJ1-2; 8 bases are a match to TRBD1. CDR1 SNHLY and CDR2 FYNNEI come from the germline V gene. Losses at the gene ends were 6 bases for V and 12 bases for J; bases not matched to a gene: 18. This CDR3 has 15 amino acids. The CDR3 loop reads CASSRSRTGRESHTF. DNA of the CDR3: TGTGCCAGCAGCCGTTCACGGACAGGGAGGGAGTCACACACCTTC.

The chain links TRBV5-4 to TRBJ2-3; 7 positions agree with TRBD2. In germline, CDR1 is SGHNT, CDR2 YYREEE (reference sequence). The CDR3 has 15 amino acids. The V gene end was trimmed by 2 bases and the J gene end by 1 base; junction bases not matched to a gene: 4. CDR3 amino acids: CASSFGAGGTDTQYF. The CDR3 nucleotides are TGTGCCAGCAGCTTCGGGGCGGGAGGCACAGATACGCAGTATTTT.

V usage is TRBV2 and J usage is TRBJ2-7; TRBD1 matches at 7 bases. The CDR3 is 14 residues long. Unmatched junction bases numbered 14, after V lost 9 bases and J lost 6 bases. The germline gives CDR1 SNHLY, CDR2 FYNNEI. CDR3 sequence (DNA): TGTGCCAGTACAGGGGTAGGGGAATTGGGCGAGCAGTACTTC. As protein: CASTGVGELGEQYF.

This clone was seen a single time. The rearrangement joins TRBV7-3 to TRBJ2-1; 13 bases are shared with TRBD2. J was trimmed by 8 bases and V by 4 bases; bases with no gene match: 5. CDR1 and CDR2 (germline): SGHTA, FQGTGA. CDR3 length equals 15 residues. CDR3 loop: CASSSGTSGKDEQFF. The CDR3 DNA sequence: TGTGCCAGCAGCTCAGGGACTAGCGGGAAGGATGAGCAGTTCTTC.

V and J are TRBV10-2 and TRBJ1-2; perhaps TRBD1 as D (5 bases). Trimming removed 10 bases from V and 8 bases from J, with 26 bases in between. There are 15 residues in the CDR3. Germline-derived CDR1 and CDR2 are WSHSY and SAAADI. CDR3 in amino acids: CATWAGLGREGGYTF. The DNA of the CDR3 is TGCGCCACCTGGGCGGGACTTGGAAGGGAAGGCGGCTACACCTTC.

The chain has TRBV28 and TRBJ2-7, with D hard to call. The germline CDR1 and CDR2 sequences are MDHEN and SYDVKM. The CDR3 sequence is 16 residues long. V was cut by 4 bases and J by 3 bases, with 19 bases left in between. CDR3 in amino acids: CASSSNGHTADYEQYF. The CDR3 coding sequence is TGTGCCAGCAGTTCCAACGGCCATACGGCGGACTACGAGCAGTACTTC. Supplemented by reference TRBV28 and TRBJ2-7, the full variable domain reads DVKVTQSSRYLVKRTGEKVFLECVQDMDHENMFWYRQDPGLGLRLIYFSYDVKMKEKGDIPEGYSVSREKKERFSLILESASTNQTSMYLCASSSNGHTADYEQYFGPGTRLTVT.

The chain joins TRBV7-9 to TRBJ1-1; D gene uncertain. The V end lost 1 base, the J end lost 5 bases, and 5 bases lay between the germline ends. CDR1 is SEHNR and CDR2 is FQNEAQ in the germline V gene (reference sequence). The CDR3 length is 12 residues. CDR3 sequence reads: CASSLVRTEAFF. CDR3 nucleotide sequence: TGTGCCAGCAGCTTAGTCAGGACTGAAGCTTTCTTT.

This chain links TRBV20-1 with TRBJ2-3; possible D gene TRBD2, 6 bases. Germline V gives CDR1 DFQATT, CDR2 SNEGSKA (reference sequence). This CDR3 comprises 15 residues. V shed 3 bases and J shed 3 bases, with 16 bases lying between them. CDR3 bases: TGCAGTGCTAGTCCTTCGGGAGTAGGTACAGATACGCAGTATTTT. Protein sequence: CSASPSGVGTDTQYF.

The V and J genes are TRBV7-9 and TRBJ2-6; D may be TRBD1 (5 bases). Trimming left V 10 bases short and J 1 base short, with 11 bases between. The CDR3 spans 14 residues. Germline CDR1 SEHNR, CDR2 FQNEAQ (reference sequence). CDR3 amino acids: CANLPGSGANVLTF. The CDR3 DNA reads TGTGCCAACCTACCAGGGTCTGGGGCCAACGTCCTGACTTTC.

This clone was found a few times. The chain combines TRBV12-5 with TRBJ1-1; 9 bases are shared with TRBD1. There are 17 residues in the CDR3. V lost 0 bases, J lost 0 bases, and 5 bases stayed unmatched. Germline CDR1 is LGHNT and CDR2 is FRNRAP. In nucleotides, the CDR3 is TGTGCTAGTGGTTTGGTCTACAGGGGGCTAATGAACACTGAAGCTTTCTTT. Protein: CASGLVYRGLMNTEAFF.

The chain links TRBV28 to TRBJ1-5, with 8 bases lining up with TRBD1. Germline CDR1 and CDR2: MDHEN and SYDVKM. This CDR3 has 13 amino acids. V trimming: 9 bases; J trimming: 7 bases; junction bases outside the gene matches: 8. In DNA form, the CDR3 reads TGTGCCAGTCGGACAGGGACGTGGCAGCCCCAGCATTTT. Encoded protein: CASRTGTWQPQHF.

This clone was counted once. V and J are TRBV10-3 and TRBJ1-2; D remains unclear. Looked up from germline, CDR1 is ENHRY and CDR2 is SYGVKD. Trimming took off 3 bases at V and 1 base at J, with 15 bases between the two ends. The length of the CDR3 is 16 residues. CDR3 sequence (DNA): TGTGCCATCAGTGACCAACCCGGGATGGGTAACTATGGCTACACCTTC. Translation gives CAISDQPGMGNYGYTF.

This CDR3 is CASSLTVLMNTEAFF. CDR3 bases: TGTGCCAGCAGCTTAACAGTCTTGATGAACACTGAAGCTTTCTTT. V gene TRBV7-8 combines with J gene TRBJ1-1; unclear D gene. V was pared by 2 bases and J by 0 bases, with 10 bases between. Germline-derived CDR1 and CDR2 are SGHVS and FQNEAQ. The CDR3 is made up of 15 amino acids.

This clone ranks as large. The gene calls are TRBV2 and TRBJ2-1, with 14 bases that match TRBD2. V gave up 4 bases and J gave up 5 bases; unmatched junction bases: 10. CDR3 size: 18 residues. CDR1 is SNHLY, CDR2 FYNNEI, per germline. CDR3 coding DNA: TGTGCCAGCAGTGCAGGGACTAGCGGGGGCCCTTCCCACAATGAGCAGTTCTTC. It codes for CASSAGTSGGPSHNEQFF.

The table lists this clone with a count of one. The gene calls are TRBV10-3 and TRBJ1-4; D uncertain. This CDR3 region has 13 residues. V shed 3 bases and J shed 8 bases, with 10 bases lying between them. Germline V lookup: CDR1 ENHRY, CDR2 SYGVKD. CDR3 amino acids: CAISELGGEKLFF. DNA of the CDR3: TGTGCCATCAGTGAATTAGGAGGAGAAAAACTGTTTTTT.

In its sample, this clone was seen once. This chain links TRBV24-1 with TRBJ1-2; a possible D gene is TRBD1 (5 bases). The germline V gene has CDR1 KGHDR and CDR2 SFDVKD. The CDR3 is 12 residues long. V lost 2 bases and J 6 bases, leaving 6 bases between the germline ends. The DNA for the CDR3 is TGTGCCACCAGTGATTCAGGGAATGGCTACACCTTC. This gives the protein CATSDSGNGYTF.